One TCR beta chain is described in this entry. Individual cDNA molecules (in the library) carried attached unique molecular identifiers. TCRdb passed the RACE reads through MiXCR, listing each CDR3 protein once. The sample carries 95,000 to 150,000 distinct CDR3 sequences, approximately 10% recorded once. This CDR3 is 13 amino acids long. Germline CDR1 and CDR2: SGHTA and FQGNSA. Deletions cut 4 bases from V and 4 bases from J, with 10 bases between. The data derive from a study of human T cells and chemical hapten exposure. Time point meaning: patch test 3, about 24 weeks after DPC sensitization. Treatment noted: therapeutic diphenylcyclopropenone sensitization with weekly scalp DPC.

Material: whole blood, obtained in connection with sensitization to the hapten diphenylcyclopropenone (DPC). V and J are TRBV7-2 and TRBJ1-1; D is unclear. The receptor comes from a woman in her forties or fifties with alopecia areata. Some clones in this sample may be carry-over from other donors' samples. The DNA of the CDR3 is TGTGCCAGCAGCTCTGATCAGGTCACTGAAGCTTTCTTT. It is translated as CASSSDQVTEAFF.